This TCR beta chain was documented in a study of blood T cell repertoires in COVID-19. Study-level information: Some COVID-19 samples were acute and others convalescent; all came from the United States, Italy and Spain. T cells, B-cell-depleted T cells, or PBMCs provided the cDNA or gDNA that served as material.

This CDR3 region has 15 residues. Looked up from germline, CDR1 is SGDLS and CDR2 is YYNGEE. V was clipped by 1 base and J by 5 bases, with 15 bases between them. Per the authors' pipeline: Reference gene primers were amplified, and this amplification served to estimate nucleated cell counts. Sequencing was performed with immunoSEQ multiplex PCR; in TCRdb, only in-frame clones are kept and a portion is missing. V and J calls and clone size are given by that table; D and trimming were obtained from the DNA. The data contain about 81,000 clones, roughly 87% of them seen just once; the ten biggest clones take up about 7%.

This clonotype originated in a man aged 65-85 years with acute or convalescent COVID-19. The chain is built from TRBV9 and TRBJ1-1; D is possibly TRBD1 (5 bases). Material for sequencing was peripheral blood. CDR3 loop: CASSVLWTTETEAFF. For the CDR3, the DNA is TGTGCCAGCAGCGTACTATGGACAACGGAAACTGAAGCTTTCTTT. Looking up the rest from reference TRBV9 and TRBJ1-1 gives the full variable domain: DSGVTQTPKHLITATGQRVTLRCSPRSGDLSVYWYQQSLDQGLQFLIQYYNGEERAKGNILERFSAQQFPDLHSELNLSSLELGDSALYFCASSVLWTTETEAFFGQGTRLTVV.